This TCR beta chain appears in the sequencing data of a study of tumor-infiltrating lymphocytes in primary liver carcinoma (TCRdb year 2017). Concerning the study at large: Hepatocellular carcinoma (four) or combined HCC and intrahepatic cholangiocarcinoma (one) was present in the five patients, who were three men and two women aged 30 to 69 years. The five patients had tumors staged T1-T3 N0M0, with maximum diameters ranging from roughly 4.2 to 11 cm. Samples yielded roughly 3.5 to 8 million productive TCRbeta reads; read depth did not differ significantly between tissue types. Across five regions of each liver tumor, along with adjacent normal tissue and blood, the study brought together TCRbeta repertoire sequencing, expression microarrays and whole-exome sequencing. TCRbeta repertoire sequencing covered 35 or so specimens from 5 patients: around 25 tumor regions, 5 adjacent noncancerous liver tissues and 5 peripheral blood samples. Reproducibility between technical replicate repertoires was high, with correlation coefficients above 0.95 and mean shared-clone rates approximately 0.91.

Using a constant-region primer and ProtoScript II reverse transcriptase, TCRbeta-specific cDNA was reverse-transcribed from 500 ng total RNA. The TCRbeta libraries were prepared through three rounds of nested multiplex PCR following a slightly modified ARM-PCR procedure. The first two PCR rounds used multiplex TRBV1-TRBV30 forward primers with a Cbeta reverse primer, each for approximately 11 cycles. Sample barcodes and Illumina adapters were added in a final 25-cycle PCR using Deep VentR polymerase. Amplicons of 200-500 bp were gel-purified with a QIAquick gel extraction kit before sequencing. The TCRbeta amplicons were sequenced with 250-bp paired-end reads on an Illumina HiSeq 2500. Per the authors' processing: Trimmomatic v0.33 was used to quality-trim the reads, and FLASH v1.2.11 was used to merge paired reads so that full CDR3 sequences could be recovered. MiGEC v1.2.1b assigned V, D and J germline segments to the rearranged TCRbeta sequences. Clonotype statistics and Shannon-Wiener diversity indices were computed with VDJtools v1.0.0. To cut down on sampling bias, every analysis after diversity analysis relied on just the 250 most abundant clonotypes from each sample. The public reads were reprocessed in TCRdb via fastp at Q25 and MiXCR, keeping in-frame beta chains. Each CDR3 protein gets just one entry, which takes the most common genes and DNA from the rows behind it. TCRdb's processing, not the authors' own work, is the source of the V and J calls. This sample has more than 70,000 distinct CDR3 sequences in its table, and about three quarters of those were observed once. The ten largest make up roughly 28% of the sample.

A remark on this clonotype: The antigen it binds to is not known. Just one base apart from a much larger clone, this may be a read error.

Total RNA and DNA were co-extracted without cell sorting from 20-30 mg of bulk tissue using the AllPrep DNA/RNA mini kit. Between late 2015 and March 2016, five patients in China with histopathologically diagnosed primary liver carcinoma had their tumors surgically resected. At the time of sampling, the patients were treatment-naive and had chronic HBV infection. Each fresh piece of tumor and adjacent tissue was cut in two, with one half stored in RNAlater at -80 degrees C and the other half sent for histology. As encoded in the germline V gene, CDR1 is SGHRS while CDR2 is YFSETQ. The CDR3 starts with the cysteine, ends with the phenylalanine, and has 14 residues. This entry keeps only the CDR3 DNA: 42 bases, framed from base 1. Points the paper makes about the study in general: The top 250 clones accounted for a significantly greater share of the repertoire in tumors than in blood (p = 0.039). Repertoire overlap was higher between tumor regions (mean around 36%) than tumor-adjacent (approximately 17%) or tumor-blood (approximately 14%) pairs, consistent with antigen-driven expansion. Only the TCR beta chain was sequenced, which likely underestimates true repertoire diversity because unpaired alpha chains were not captured. Only a few patients were included in the study, and the authors note that the findings should be validated in a larger study. Since the samples were bulk and unsorted, there was no way to compare CD4+ and CD8+ T cell repertoires.

The chain is encoded by TRBV5-1 joined to TRBJ2-7; the D segment may tentatively be TRBD1 or TRBD2, each giving 5 matched bases. The sample taken for sequencing was tumor-adjacent normal liver tissue. The sequence came from a man between 35 and 55 years old with primary liver carcinoma and hepatitis B virus infection. The DNA sequence is as follows: TGCACCAGCAGCCCCCGGGACGGACCCTACGAGCAGTACTTC. Its protein reads: CTSSPRDGPYEQYF. Here the CDR3 is joined to the reference TRBV5-1 and TRBJ2-7 genes, and the full variable domain is: KAGVTQTPRYLIKTRGQQVTLSCSPISGHRSVSWYQQTPGQGLQFLFEYFSETQRNKGNFPGRFSGRQFSNSRSEMNVSTLELGDSALYLCTSSPRDGPYEQYFGPGTRLTVT.